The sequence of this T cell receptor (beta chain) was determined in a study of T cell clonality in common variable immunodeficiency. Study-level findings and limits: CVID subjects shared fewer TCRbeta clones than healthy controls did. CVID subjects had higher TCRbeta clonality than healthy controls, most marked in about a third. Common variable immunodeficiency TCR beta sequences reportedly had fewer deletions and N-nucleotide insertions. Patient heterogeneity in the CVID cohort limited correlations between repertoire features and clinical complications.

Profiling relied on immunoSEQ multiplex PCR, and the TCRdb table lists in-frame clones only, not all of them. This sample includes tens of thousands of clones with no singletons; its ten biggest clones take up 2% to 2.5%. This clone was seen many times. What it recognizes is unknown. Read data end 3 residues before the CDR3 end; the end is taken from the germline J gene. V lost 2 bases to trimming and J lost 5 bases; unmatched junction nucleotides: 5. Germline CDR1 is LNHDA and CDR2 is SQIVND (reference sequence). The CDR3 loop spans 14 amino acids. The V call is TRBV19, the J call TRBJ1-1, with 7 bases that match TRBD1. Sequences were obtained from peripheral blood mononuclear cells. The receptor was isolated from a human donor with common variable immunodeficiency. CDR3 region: CASSIRGQVTEAFF. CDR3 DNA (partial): TGTGCCAGTAGTATAAGGGGGCAGGTGACTGAA.